The clone carrying this TCR beta chain was seen only a few times. Its antigen is undetermined. These data originate in a study of human T cells and chemical hapten exposure. Study details: For sensitization, 2% DPC was applied to an approximately 2 cm by approximately 2 cm patch of upper inner arm skin.

The CDR3 extends over 16 amino acids. V lost 0 bases to trimming and J lost 4 bases, with 13 bases between them. The study's findings and limits: No alteration of TCRs above 1 in 1000 frequency was seen with DPC sensitization.

Time point described: patch test 2, 6 weeks after DPC sensitization. This sample's treatment: therapeutic diphenylcyclopropenone sensitization with weekly scalp DPC. Separate cDNA molecules received unique molecular identifiers, which the library attached to them. Source study methods: Across samples, TCR counts had a median of approximately 100,000 and ranged from 23,224 to 690,600. Via MiXCR, TCRdb re-called the RACE reads, giving one row per CDR3 protein. Clone size and V and J calls follow TCRdb, not the original study. The sample includes about 73,000 distinct CDR3 sequences, about 9% of them seen just once.

This clonotype was obtained from a woman aged 50 to 60 with alopecia areata. Some clones in this sample may be carry-over from other donors' samples. Sequenced here: whole blood, sampled in connection with sensitization to the hapten diphenylcyclopropenone (DPC). The rearrangement links TRBV12-3 or TRBV12-4 to TRBJ2-1; D is perhaps TRBD1 (7 bases). The CDR3 region is CASSLAGGQVYNEQFF. CDR3 DNA sequence: TGTGCCAGCAGTTTAGCGGGAGGACAGGTTTACAATGAGCAGTTCTTC.